Listed below are T cell receptor beta chains from one sample, sequenced in a study of preoperative IRX-2 immunotherapy in early breast cancer. The assay was immunoSEQ multiplex PCR, and TCRdb's table has in-frame clones only and misses some. Among 40,000 to 45,000 clones listed, 70% to 85% were seen once. The sequences come from tumor tissue, collected after IRX-2 immunotherapy. The source is a human donor with breast cancer. Both conserved end residues are part of each CDR3. Each record gives: CDR3 length, V gene, J gene, D gene, CDR3 protein. A D gene is named only where the DNA matches it firmly.

cdr3_length: 12; v_call: TRBV12-5; j_call: TRBJ2-3; d_call: .; cdr3_aa: CASGWSTDTQYF
cdr3_length: 15; v_call: TRBV7-4; j_call: TRBJ2-1; d_call: .; cdr3_aa: CASSPPTGSYNEQFF
cdr3_length: 14; v_call: TRBV5-1; j_call: TRBJ2-3; d_call: TRBD1; cdr3_aa: CASSFGQGMDTQYF
cdr3_length: 14; v_call: TRBV6-8; j_call: TRBJ1-1; d_call: .; cdr3_aa: CASSYFGRATEAFF
cdr3_length: 13; v_call: TRBV28; j_call: TRBJ1-4; d_call: TRBD1; cdr3_aa: CASSSGQDEKLFF
cdr3_length: 15; v_call: TRBV19; j_call: TRBJ2-1; d_call: TRBD2; cdr3_aa: CASSITASGSYEQFF
cdr3_length: 14; v_call: TRBV22-1; j_call: TRBJ2-5; d_call: .; cdr3_aa: CASTLRGGQETQYF
cdr3_length: 13; v_call: TRBV12-5; j_call: TRBJ2-3; d_call: .; cdr3_aa: CASGLRSTDTQYF
cdr3_length: 15; v_call: TRBV19; j_call: TRBJ1-5; d_call: TRBD1; cdr3_aa: CASSIGTAGAGAQHF
cdr3_length: 16; v_call: TRBV7-1; j_call: TRBJ2-2; d_call: .; cdr3_aa: CASSSRRQKITGELFF
cdr3_length: 14; v_call: TRBV30; j_call: TRBJ2-1; d_call: TRBD1; cdr3_aa: CARSRTGVKNEQFF
cdr3_length: 15; v_call: TRBV19; j_call: TRBJ1-3; d_call: .; cdr3_aa: CASRMTVSSGNTIYF
cdr3_length: 14; v_call: TRBV7-1; j_call: TRBJ2-7; d_call: .; cdr3_aa: CASSSGQRFVEQYF
cdr3_length: 14; v_call: TRBV23-1; j_call: TRBJ2-3; d_call: TRBD1; cdr3_aa: CASRPTGLTDTQYF
cdr3_length: 15; v_call: TRBV11-3; j_call: TRBJ2-7; d_call: .; cdr3_aa: CASSPRGQFSYEQYF
cdr3_length: 15; v_call: TRBV15; j_call: TRBJ2-2; d_call: .; cdr3_aa: CATSTGKRGTGELFF
cdr3_length: 15; v_call: TRBV14; j_call: TRBJ2-1; d_call: .; cdr3_aa: CASSPGRSLHNEQFF
cdr3_length: 13; v_call: TRBV6-8; j_call: TRBJ2-1; d_call: .; cdr3_aa: CASIGTAYNEQFF
cdr3_length: 14; v_call: TRBV11-3; j_call: TRBJ1-4; d_call: TRBD1; cdr3_aa: CASSDRGLDEKLFF
cdr3_length: 16; v_call: TRBV5-1; j_call: TRBJ2-3; d_call: TRBD2; cdr3_aa: CASSATSGGARDTQYF
cdr3_length: 12; v_call: TRBV29-1; j_call: TRBJ1-2; d_call: TRBD1; cdr3_aa: CSVQQGVYGYTF
cdr3_length: 13; v_call: TRBV6-8; j_call: TRBJ2-1; d_call: .; cdr3_aa: CASSRDPPNEQFF
cdr3_length: 17; v_call: TRBV6-8; j_call: TRBJ2-3; d_call: TRBD2; cdr3_aa: CASRASSGGVTLDTQYF
cdr3_length: 16; v_call: TRBV11-3; j_call: TRBJ2-1; d_call: TRBD2; cdr3_aa: CASRPGTKGKINEQFF
cdr3_length: 13; v_call: TRBV28; j_call: TRBJ1-1; d_call: TRBD1; cdr3_aa: CASSSRGATEAFF
cdr3_length: 19; v_call: TRBV15; j_call: TRBJ2-1; d_call: TRBD2; cdr3_aa: CATSRVGTSGMSSYNEQFF
cdr3_length: 15; v_call: TRBV11-3; j_call: TRBJ1-4; d_call: TRBD1; cdr3_aa: CASSYGTVGNEKLFF
cdr3_length: 18; v_call: TRBV5-1; j_call: TRBJ2-1; d_call: TRBD2; cdr3_aa: CASSSTSWVAGAGDEQFF
cdr3_length: 14; v_call: TRBV11-3; j_call: TRBJ1-5; d_call: TRBD1; cdr3_aa: CASSWTGGNQPQHF
cdr3_length: 15; v_call: TRBV5-1; j_call: TRBJ2-1; d_call: TRBD2; cdr3_aa: CASSWGAGSRNEQFF
cdr3_length: 16; v_call: TRBV19; j_call: TRBJ2-2; d_call: .; cdr3_aa: CASSPNTPLVTGELFF
cdr3_length: 16; v_call: TRBV19; j_call: TRBJ2-2; d_call: .; cdr3_aa: CASTSGGSGGTGELFF
cdr3_length: 17; v_call: TRBV5-1; j_call: TRBJ1-1; d_call: .; cdr3_aa: CASSLFIQGDLRTEAFF
cdr3_length: 15; v_call: TRBV6-8; j_call: TRBJ2-1; d_call: TRBD2; cdr3_aa: CASSDPGRATDEQFF
cdr3_length: 16; v_call: TRBV7-1; j_call: TRBJ2-7; d_call: TRBD2; cdr3_aa: CASSQEDSGRSYEQYF
cdr3_length: 15; v_call: TRBV5-1; j_call: TRBJ1-6; d_call: TRBD1; cdr3_aa: CASSLAGQGDSPLHF
cdr3_length: 14; v_call: TRBV5-1; j_call: TRBJ2-3; d_call: .; cdr3_aa: CASSLVGLTDTQYF
cdr3_length: 15; v_call: TRBV7-4; j_call: TRBJ2-2; d_call: .; cdr3_aa: CASSPGNRAGGELFF
cdr3_length: 14; v_call: TRBV6-8; j_call: TRBJ1-2; d_call: TRBD1; cdr3_aa: CASRNRQGPYGYTF
cdr3_length: 14; v_call: TRBV19; j_call: TRBJ2-3; d_call: TRBD1; cdr3_aa: CASSMGQITDTQYF
cdr3_length: 15; v_call: TRBV6-8; j_call: TRBJ1-5; d_call: .; cdr3_aa: CASEMGRRFNQPQHF
cdr3_length: 16; v_call: TRBV11-3; j_call: TRBJ1-5; d_call: .; cdr3_aa: CASSLDRTSGHPAQHF
cdr3_length: 14; v_call: TRBV10-2; j_call: TRBJ2-1; d_call: .; cdr3_aa: CASSGGDTREGEFF
cdr3_length: 13; v_call: TRBV6-8; j_call: TRBJ1-1; d_call: .; cdr3_aa: CASRRTQNTEAFF
cdr3_length: 19; v_call: TRBV5-1; j_call: TRBJ2-3; d_call: TRBD1; cdr3_aa: CASSLGWSSGTGTTDTQYF
cdr3_length: 15; v_call: TRBV19; j_call: TRBJ1-5; d_call: .; cdr3_aa: CASSLTGRLIQPQHF
cdr3_length: 13; v_call: TRBV7-1; j_call: TRBJ2-3; d_call: .; cdr3_aa: CASNPSGTDTQYF
cdr3_length: 13; v_call: TRBV28; j_call: TRBJ1-2; d_call: .; cdr3_aa: CASSLEGRFGYTF
cdr3_length: 17; v_call: TRBV10-2; j_call: TRBJ1-6; d_call: TRBD1; cdr3_aa: CASRTGQAGTYNSPLHF
cdr3_length: 13; v_call: TRBV14; j_call: TRBJ1-5; d_call: .; cdr3_aa: CASSQTKNQPQHF
cdr3_length: 16; v_call: TRBV6-8; j_call: TRBJ2-5; d_call: .; cdr3_aa: CASRPQRAAYQETQYF
cdr3_length: 16; v_call: TRBV19; j_call: TRBJ2-1; d_call: TRBD2; cdr3_aa: CASRDGLAGRGNEQFF
cdr3_length: 15; v_call: TRBV28; j_call: TRBJ2-2; d_call: TRBD1; cdr3_aa: CASSLWDRGDGELFF
cdr3_length: 15; v_call: TRBV30; j_call: TRBJ1-2; d_call: TRBD1; cdr3_aa: CAWRAGTGGGNGYIF